The rows below give T cell receptor beta chains drawn from one sample of a study of blood T cell repertoires in COVID-19. This table comes from immunoSEQ multiplex PCR, and its TCRdb copy is limited to in-frame clones, with some not included. The data contain roughly 45,000 clones, approximately 86% of them seen just once; the ten biggest clones take up 15%. Sequencing input: peripheral blood. These receptors were taken from a man in his 60s with active COVID-19. Both conserved end residues are part of each CDR3. The D gene is left open where the match is weak. Part of the rows lack a size; the others show once, few, many or a class for expanded clones.

d_gene | j_gene | abundance | v_gene | len | CDR3aa | CDR3nt
- | TRBJ2-3 | - | TRBV28 | 23 | CASSSPEDLAGSIFKVCTDTQYF | TGTGCCAGCAGTTCTCCCGAGGATCTAGCCGGGAGTATTTTTAAAGTTTGCACAGATACGCAGTATTTT
- | TRBJ2-1 | - | TRBV19 | 13 | CASRRDSYNEQFF | TGTGCCAGTAGGCGGGACAGCTACAATGAGCAGTTCTTC
TRBD1 | TRBJ1-5 | - | TRBV6-2/TRBV6-3 | 15 | CASSYGGQGNQPQHF | TGTGCCAGCAGTTACGGAGGACAGGGCAATCAGCCCCAGCATTTT
- | TRBJ2-2 | - | TRBV9 | 16 | CASSVAPVTNTGELFF | TGTGCCAGCAGCGTAGCCCCCGTAACGAACACCGGGGAGCTGTTTTTT
TRBD2 | TRBJ2-3 | - | TRBV7-2 | 15 | CASSQLAGGIDTQYF | TGTGCCAGCAGCCAACTAGCGGGAGGGATAGATACGCAGTATTTT
- | TRBJ1-5 | few | TRBV6-5 | 15 | CASSMWASGGQPQHF | TGTGCCAGCAGTATGTGGGCCTCCGGAGGACAGCCCCAGCATTTT
TRBD2 | TRBJ2-1 | - | TRBV7-8 | 16 | CASSLVGSGEYNEQFF | TGTGCCAGCAGCTTAGTGGGCAGCGGGGAATACAATGAGCAGTTCTTC
TRBD1 | TRBJ1-4 | - | TRBV6-5 | 14 | CASDIETGSEKLFF | TGTGCCAGCGATATCGAGACAGGGAGTGAAAAACTGTTTTTT
- | TRBJ2-3 | - | TRBV2 | 10 | CASLTDTQYF | TGTGCCAGCCTCACAGATACGCAGTATTTT
TRBD2 | TRBJ2-3 | - | TRBV10-3 | 18 | CAISESAGGASGWDTQYF | TGTGCCATCAGTGAGTCGGCTGGGGGAGCTAGCGGTTGGGATACGCAGTATTTT
TRBD1 | TRBJ1-5 | once | TRBV28 | 16 | CASRLGQGTGNQPQHF | TGTGCCAGCAGACTCGGACAGGGTACGGGCAATCAGCCCCAGCATTTT